This is a list of T cell receptor beta chains from one sample in a study of control samples from healthy donors and cancer patients. Produced via immunoSEQ multiplex PCR; TCRdb's table is partial and in-frame only. Here the sample spans about 160,000 clones, less than 95% being singletons. The sample comprised PBMCs. The origin of the receptors is a man aged 55 to 70 with colorectal cancer. Both conserved end residues are trimmed from each CDR3. Fields, in order: J gene, V gene, D gene, CDR3 protein. The D gene is left open where the match is weak.

j_call: TRBJ1-5; v_call: TRBV2; d_call: TRBD1; cdr3_aa: ASSRWDRGNQPQH
j_call: TRBJ1-3; v_call: TRBV2; d_call: -; cdr3_aa: ASTREQSSGNTIY
j_call: TRBJ1-2; v_call: TRBV7-9; d_call: -; cdr3_aa: ASSLGAGAYGYT
j_call: TRBJ1-2; v_call: TRBV3-1/TRBV3-2; d_call: -; cdr3_aa: ASSQDSYAGPHT
j_call: TRBJ1-4; v_call: TRBV5-1; d_call: TRBD1; cdr3_aa: ASSHGQGASANEKLF
j_call: TRBJ1-2; v_call: TRBV6-5; d_call: TRBD1; cdr3_aa: ASSLTGTGGSYGYT
j_call: TRBJ1-6; v_call: TRBV6-6; d_call: -; cdr3_aa: ATSGANSPLH
j_call: TRBJ1-3; v_call: TRBV7-9; d_call: -; cdr3_aa: ASSLDRVARGNTIY
j_call: TRBJ1-1; v_call: TRBV6-5; d_call: -; cdr3_aa: ASSYGGTSTEAF
j_call: TRBJ1-1; v_call: TRBV4-1; d_call: -; cdr3_aa: ASSQNLKAAMNTEAF
j_call: TRBJ2-1; v_call: TRBV19; d_call: -; cdr3_aa: ASSRSGGPGNEQF
j_call: TRBJ1-4; v_call: TRBV7-2; d_call: -; cdr3_aa: ASSLQVSTNEKLF
j_call: TRBJ1-1; v_call: TRBV5-4; d_call: -; cdr3_aa: ASSLRGTEAF
j_call: TRBJ2-1; v_call: TRBV29-1; d_call: TRBD1; cdr3_aa: SVRGQGINEQF
j_call: TRBJ2-3; v_call: TRBV29-1; d_call: TRBD2; cdr3_aa: SGASGGNTDTQY
j_call: TRBJ2-3; v_call: TRBV7-2; d_call: -; cdr3_aa: ASSLGQGGTDTQY
j_call: TRBJ1-6; v_call: TRBV19; d_call: TRBD1; cdr3_aa: ASSGQDNSPLH
j_call: TRBJ1-1; v_call: TRBV27; d_call: -; cdr3_aa: ASSPTGTANTEAF
j_call: TRBJ1-3; v_call: TRBV27; d_call: -; cdr3_aa: ASSLNYLGNTIY
j_call: TRBJ2-7; v_call: TRBV21-1; d_call: -; cdr3_aa: ASSNTQEQY
j_call: TRBJ1-1; v_call: TRBV6-5; d_call: -; cdr3_aa: ASSLSGAYTEAF
j_call: TRBJ2-3; v_call: TRBV6-5; d_call: -; cdr3_aa: ASSGGGGLDTQY
j_call: TRBJ2-3; v_call: TRBV9; d_call: -; cdr3_aa: ASSVGQTSTDTQY
j_call: TRBJ1-6; v_call: TRBV3-1/TRBV3-2; d_call: TRBD1; cdr3_aa: ASRPQTGGNSPLH
j_call: TRBJ1-4; v_call: TRBV2; d_call: -; cdr3_aa: ASRGQEGEKLF
j_call: TRBJ2-7; v_call: TRBV12-3/TRBV12-4; d_call: -; cdr3_aa: ASSLQGHEQY
j_call: TRBJ2-5; v_call: TRBV28; d_call: TRBD2; cdr3_aa: ASSPSGVSGTQY
j_call: TRBJ1-1; v_call: TRBV18; d_call: -; cdr3_aa: ASSPPGGNTEAF
j_call: TRBJ1-1; v_call: TRBV5-6; d_call: -; cdr3_aa: ASSYTLSEAF
j_call: TRBJ2-7; v_call: TRBV6-5; d_call: TRBD1; cdr3_aa: ASRGSGQLGEQY
j_call: TRBJ2-5; v_call: TRBV12-3/TRBV12-4; d_call: TRBD2; cdr3_aa: ASRTSGGETQY
j_call: TRBJ1-1; v_call: TRBV12-3/TRBV12-4; d_call: -; cdr3_aa: ASSYRAGGEAF
j_call: TRBJ1-5; v_call: TRBV5-6; d_call: TRBD1; cdr3_aa: ASSVRGRGSGQPQH
j_call: TRBJ2-5; v_call: TRBV4-1; d_call: TRBD1; cdr3_aa: ASSPIQGKQETQY
j_call: TRBJ1-2; v_call: TRBV19; d_call: -; cdr3_aa: ASRETGVYGYT
j_call: TRBJ2-7; v_call: TRBV18; d_call: -; cdr3_aa: ASSPRGTQYEQY
j_call: TRBJ2-1; v_call: TRBV9; d_call: TRBD2; cdr3_aa: ASSVATPSGGDNEQF
j_call: TRBJ1-2; v_call: TRBV29-1; d_call: -; cdr3_aa: SVEEGSNYGYT
j_call: TRBJ1-5; v_call: TRBV27; d_call: -; cdr3_aa: ASAWGRVQPQH
j_call: TRBJ2-2; v_call: TRBV7-9; d_call: -; cdr3_aa: ASSFATGELF
j_call: TRBJ2-7; v_call: TRBV6-5; d_call: -; cdr3_aa: ASSYEDRRYEQY
j_call: TRBJ2-1; v_call: TRBV29-1; d_call: -; cdr3_aa: SVGPANEQF
j_call: TRBJ2-1; v_call: TRBV6-5; d_call: TRBD1; cdr3_aa: ASRTGTGAKGF
j_call: TRBJ2-2; v_call: TRBV7-2; d_call: TRBD2; cdr3_aa: ASRRTSGGKDTGELF
j_call: TRBJ2-5; v_call: TRBV7-2; d_call: TRBD2; cdr3_aa: ASSPGTSYQETQY
j_call: TRBJ1-1; v_call: TRBV19; d_call: -; cdr3_aa: ASTRGEGTEAF
j_call: TRBJ1-2; v_call: TRBV25-1; d_call: -; cdr3_aa: ASSWFQGYT
j_call: TRBJ2-7; v_call: TRBV14; d_call: TRBD1; cdr3_aa: ASSRYRGYEQY